Each of the 25 T cell receptor beta chains below was sequenced from the same sample in a study of T cell repertoires in cytomegalovirus infection. Each CDR3 protein gets one entry after TCRdb re-called the reads with MiXCR. This table has tens of thousands of distinct CDR3 sequences, 20% appearing once. No antigen has been assigned to these receptors. The sequencing here drew on CD8+ T cells from cultured PBMCs, taken from culture after CMV antigen stimulation. All receptors come from a human donor in good health (CMV status not recorded). Some clones in this sample may be carry-over from other donors' samples.

J is TRBJ2-7 and V is TRBV7-2; perhaps D is TRBD1 or TRBD2 (5 bases each). Trimming left V 2 bases short and J 3 bases short, with 11 bases between. Germline lookup yields CDR1 SGHTA and CDR2 FQGNSA. The CDR3 is 14 amino acids. The CDR3 coding sequence is TGTGCCAGCAGCTTATCGGGACCTCTCTACGAGCAGTACTTC. Amino acids: CASSLSGPLYEQYF.

This clonotype was counted only a few times. The chain links TRBV7-2 to TRBJ2-5; D remains ambiguous. With 3 bases removed from V and 4 bases from J, the gap between germline ends came to 21 bases. Germline V CDR1 and CDR2: SGHTA, FQGNSA. The CDR3 extends over 17 amino acids. The DNA for the CDR3 is TGTGCCAGCAGCTTGCCTCTTGGACCCTCTAAAATAGAGACCCAGTACTTC. It translates to CASSLPLGPSKIETQYF.

This clonotype has only a few counts. The chain uses TRBV7-2 and TRBJ2-7; D is perhaps TRBD1 (6 bases). Germline V CDR1 and CDR2: SGHTA, FQGNSA. The CDR3 loop spans 15 amino acids. Trimming removed 2 bases from V and 1 base from J, with 12 bases in between. In DNA form, the CDR3 reads TGTGCCAGCAGCTTACGGACAGCTATTTCCTACGAGCAGTACTTC. Protein: CASSLRTAISYEQYF.

This clonotype was seen a few times. The chain recombines TRBV7-6 with TRBJ2-1, with D maybe TRBD1 (7 bases). This CDR3 has 17 amino acids. V shed 1 base and J shed 1 base, with 14 bases lying between them. Germline V lookup: CDR1 SGHVS, CDR2 FNYEAQ. DNA for the CDR3: TGTGCCAGCAGCTTAGTCTGGGGGGACAGTTCCTACAATGAGCAGTTCTTC. This codes for CASSLVWGDSSYNEQFF.

This clonotype was counted only a few times. This chain connects TRBV11-2 to TRBJ2-1; 10 nucleotides line up with TRBD2. Germline V CDR1 and CDR2: SGHAT, FQNNGV. Unmatched junction bases numbered 11, after V lost 2 bases and J lost 1 base. This CDR3 is 19 amino acids long. This CDR3 reads CASSLLRLPAGGSYNEQFF. For the CDR3, the DNA is TGTGCCAGCAGCTTATTAAGGCTCCCAGCGGGGGGGTCCTACAATGAGCAGTTCTTC.

This clonotype was picked up a small number of times. V is TRBV27 and J is TRBJ1-1; TRBD1 is a possible D gene (6 bases). V was cut by 2 bases and J by 1 base, with 20 bases left in between. CDR3 length equals 18 residues. Germline CDR1 MNHEY, CDR2 SMNVEV (reference sequence). The CDR3 region has the DNA TGTGCCAGCAGTTTAGGGGTTCGCACGGGACACCGGAACACTGAAGCTTTCTTT. It is translated as CASSLGVRTGHRNTEAFF.

The chain is built from TRBV11-2 and TRBJ2-5; D gene ambiguous. V was clipped by 3 bases and J by 4 bases, with 12 bases between them. This CDR3 comprises 14 residues. Looked up from germline, CDR1 is SGHAT and CDR2 is FQNNGV. CDR3 protein: CASSLEYRGETQYF. The CDR3 region has the DNA TGTGCCAGCAGCTTGGAGTACCGCGGAGAGACCCAGTACTTC.

This clonotype was seen only a few times. The chain couples TRBV18 to TRBJ1-2; D might be TRBD1 (5 bases). V lost 3 bases and J 4 bases, leaving 15 bases between the germline ends. CDR1 and CDR2 (germline): KGHSH, LQKENI. This CDR3 contains 15 residues. The CDR3 spells CASSPRSTDFYGYTF. In DNA, the CDR3 is TGTGCCAGCTCACCCAGATCGACAGACTTCTATGGCTACACCTTC.

The chain recombines TRBV4-2 with TRBJ2-2, with a tentative D call TRBD2 (6 bases). The CDR3 has 16 amino acids. Germline V gene lookup returns CDR1 LGHNA and CDR2 YNFKEQ. V lost 0 bases and J 4 bases, leaving 12 bases between the germline ends. The CDR3 DNA reads as TGTGCCAGCAGCCAAGAATACGGGGGAGGCACCGGGGAGCTGTTTTTT. Protein product: CASSQEYGGGTGELFF.

This clonotype has just a few counts. V usage is TRBV12-3 or TRBV12-4 and J usage is TRBJ2-1; 8 bases align to TRBD1. The CDR3 extends over 15 amino acids. The V segment lost 5 bases and the J segment 2 bases; nucleotides outside the gene matches: 5. In nucleotides, the CDR3 is TGTGCCAGCAGTCCCCGGACAGGGACCTACAATGAGCAGTTCTTC. It yields the protein CASSPRTGTYNEQFF.

This clonotype was seen a few times. The V gene is TRBV12-3 or TRBV12-4, the J gene TRBJ2-7, with a weak D call TRBD1 (5 bases). Trimming took 6 bases from V and 4 from J, leaving 7 bases between them. This CDR3 is 11 amino acids long. The CDR3 nucleotides read TGTGCCAGCAGCGCAGGGTACGAGCAGTACTTC. Its translation: CASSAGYEQYF.

This chain connects TRBV7-8 to TRBJ1-1, with D maybe TRBD1 (5 bases). Deletions cut 6 bases from V and 5 bases from J, with 22 bases between. CDR1 and CDR2 (germline): SGHVS, FQNEAQ. This CDR3 has 16 residues. CDR3: CASSPANLGGWTEAFF. CDR3 coding DNA: TGTGCCAGCAGTCCCGCGAACTTGGGGGGGTGGACTGAAGCTTTCTTT.

The chain recombines TRBV12-3 or TRBV12-4 with TRBJ2-7, with D possibly TRBD2 on 6 matching bases. The CDR3 totals 13 residues. V lost 5 bases, J lost 3 bases, and 11 bases lay in between. The CDR3 loop reads CASSMTSNYEQYF. In DNA, the CDR3 is TGTGCCAGCAGTATGACTAGTAACTACGAGCAGTACTTC.

CDR3 nucleotides: TGTGCCAGCAGTCCCCCATGGGCGGGAGTAGGCGAGCAGTACTTC. As protein: CASSPPWAGVGEQYF. The chain couples TRBV27 to TRBJ2-7; TRBD2 matches at 7 bases. Unmatched junction bases numbered 13, after V lost 5 bases and J lost 6 bases. From germline, CDR1 is MNHEY and CDR2 SMNVEV (reference sequence). The CDR3 is made up of 15 amino acids.

V and J are TRBV6-2 or TRBV6-3 and TRBJ2-3; D might be TRBD2 (5 bases). The germline CDR1 and CDR2 sequences are MNHEY and SVGEGT. The CDR3 totals 13 residues. Trimming shortened V by 5 bases and J by 1 base, and 7 bases separated the two germline ends. CDR3 nucleotides: TGTGCCAGCAGTGGGCGGGGCACAGATACGCAGTATTTT. This encodes CASSGRGTDTQYF.

V and J are TRBV7-8 and TRBJ2-1; tentatively, D is TRBD1 (5 bases). V was trimmed by 3 bases and J by 7 bases, leaving 16 bases between them. The germline CDR1 and CDR2 sequences are SGHVS and FQNEAQ. The CDR3 spans 15 residues. DNA for the CDR3: TGTGCCAGCAGCTTCGACAGTCTAACGGAGAATGAGCAGTTCTTC. Encoded protein: CASSFDSLTENEQFF.

The sample holds a few counts of this clonotype. The gene calls are TRBV19 and TRBJ2-2; tentative D call: TRBD2 (6 bases). This CDR3 region has 14 residues. Germline V gene data show CDR1 as LNHDA and CDR2 as SQIVND (reference sequence). V was trimmed by 8 bases and J by 7 bases, leaving 17 bases between them. The DNA for the CDR3 is TGTGCCAGTTGGGGTCGGGGGTCCGGCGGGGAGCTGTTTTTT. Its protein product is CASWGRGSGGELFF. The full variable domain, in which reference TRBV19 and TRBJ2-2 provide the parts outside the CDR3, is DGGITQSPKYLFRKEGQNVTLSCEQNLNHDAMYWYRQDPGQGLRLIYYSQIVNDFQKGDIAEGYSVSREKKESFPLTVTSAQKNPTAFYLCASWGRGSGGELFFGEGSRLTVL.

This clonotype was counted between two and nine times. The chain links TRBV5-4 to TRBJ2-3, with 13 positions matching TRBD2. Germline-derived CDR1 and CDR2 are SGHNT and YYREEE (reference sequence). The CDR3 contains 16 residues. The V and J ends lost 6 bases and 2 bases, in that order; junction bases with no gene match: 6. DNA of the CDR3: TGTGCCAGCAATTTTGGACTAGCGGGAGCCACAGATACGCAGTATTTT. Its translation: CASNFGLAGATDTQYF. Together with reference TRBV5-4 and TRBJ2-3, the CDR3 gives the full variable domain: ETGVTQSPTHLIKTRGQQVTLRCSSQSGHNTVSWYQQALGQGPQFIFQYYREEENGRGNFPPRFSGLQFPNYSSELNVNALELDDSALYLCASNFGLAGATDTQYFGPGTRLTVL.

This clonotype has a handful of counts. The genes are TRBV6-1 and TRBJ2-7; the D is unclear. Germline CDR1 reads MNHNS; CDR2 reads SASEGT. V was clipped by 0 bases and J by 7 bases, with 16 bases between them. The CDR3 extends over 15 amino acids. CDR3 residues: CASSEALGYLREQYF. The CDR3 DNA is TGTGCCAGCAGTGAAGCATTGGGATACCTACGAGAGCAGTACTTC.

Many counts were recorded for this clonotype. J is TRBJ1-1 and V is TRBV7-9; 9 bases are a match to TRBD1. The V gene end was trimmed by 5 bases and the J gene end by 4 bases; junction bases not matched to a gene: 5. CDR3 length equals 14 residues. Germline V lookup: CDR1 SEHNR, CDR2 FQNEAQ (reference sequence). The CDR3, as DNA: TGTGCCAGCAGCCCCGGACAGGGGCCCACTGAAGCTTTCTTT. This sequence encodes CASSPGQGPTEAFF.

This chain uses TRBV7-6 with TRBJ2-7; D is unresolved. The V gene's germline CDR1 is SGHVS and CDR2 FNYEAQ. The length of the CDR3 is 14 residues. V dropped 1 base and J dropped 2 bases, with 9 bases sitting between them. The CDR3 DNA reads as TGTGCCAGCAGCTTAGGGCCGTCACCCTACGAGCAGTACTTC. It specifies CASSLGPSPYEQYF.

The chain carries TRBV9 and TRBJ2-7; D may be TRBD2 (6 bases). The V gene's germline CDR1 is SGDLS and CDR2 YYNGEE. Deletions cut 7 bases from V and 6 bases from J, with 8 bases between. The CDR3 consists of 10 residues. The CDR3 nucleotides read TGTGCCAGCGGGGGGACCGAGCAGTACTTC. This codes for CASGGTEQYF.

V gene TRBV7-8 combines with J gene TRBJ2-3, with 10 bases aligning to TRBD2. With 5 bases clipped from V and 5 bases from J, the junction kept 4 bases outside the gene matches. CDR1 SGHVS and CDR2 FQNEAQ come from the germline V gene. CDR3 size: 14 residues. CDR3 protein: CASSHRTSGDTQYF. In DNA form, the CDR3 reads TGTGCCAGCAGCCATCGGACTAGCGGAGATACGCAGTATTTT.

The chain recombines TRBV6-2 or TRBV6-3 with TRBJ1-2; D is possibly TRBD1 (5 bases). Germline V gene data show CDR1 as MNHEY and CDR2 as SVGEGT. The CDR3 is made up of 17 amino acids. V lost 7 bases, J lost 2 bases, and 23 bases lay in between. The CDR3 loop is CASKSPGPEHINYGYTF. CDR3 sequence (DNA): TGTGCCAGCAAGAGTCCGGGACCTGAACACATCAACTATGGCTACACCTTC.

The chain employs TRBV7-6 and TRBJ2-7, with D hard to call. Trimming removed 1 base at V and 3 bases at J, with 7 bases between. The CDR3 loop spans 13 amino acids. Germline CDR1 SGHVS, CDR2 FNYEAQ. CDR3 sequence reads: CASSLGTNYEQYF. In DNA, the CDR3 is TGTGCCAGCAGCTTAGGTACAAACTACGAGCAGTACTTC.